Below, one T cell receptor (beta chain) is given with its context. This sample is part of a study of blood T cell repertoires in COVID-19. Clones were sequenced by immunoSEQ multiplex PCR, and TCRdb holds only the in-frame ones, with some missing. The table includes roughly 140,000 clones, 84% detected once. Germline CDR1 is SEHNR and CDR2 is FQNEAQ (reference sequence). V lost 8 bases, J lost 3 bases, and 16 bases lay in between. CDR3 length equals 14 residues. Source material: peripheral blood. This chain links TRBV7-9 with TRBJ1-2; D is undetermined. The receptor's source is a woman older than 75 in a cohort sampled during active or convalescent COVID-19. CDR3 bases: TGTGCCAGCGGGCGCGACGGCTCTTACTATGGCTACACCTTC. Translation: CASGRDGSYYGYTF.